The 6 T cell receptor beta chains below come from one sample, sequenced in a study of blood T cell repertoires in COVID-19. The method was immunoSEQ multiplex PCR; TCRdb's version includes in-frame clones alone and lacks a portion of them. The table lists roughly 700,000 clones, about 87% of them singletons. The sequenced material came from peripheral blood. These receptors were collected from a woman aged 18 to 35 with acute or convalescent COVID-19.

V usage is TRBV4-1 and J usage is TRBJ1-2, with a tentative D call TRBD1 (5 bases). The CDR3 is 12 amino acids. Germline CDR1 and CDR2: MGHRA and YSYEKL. The V end was cut by 2 bases, the J end by 7 bases, with 8 bases between. The CDR3 bases are TGCGCCAGCAGCCAACAGGGAGGTGGCTACACCTTC. Amino acid sequence: CASSQQGGGYTF.

The chain is built from TRBV27 and TRBJ1-4; 7 bases are shared with TRBD1. The CDR3 runs 15 residues. Trimming took 6 bases from V and 5 from J; bases not matched to a gene: 9. CDR1 and CDR2 from the germline V gene are MNHEY and SMNVEV (reference sequence). The CDR3 sequence is CASRTGTDLNEKLFF. As DNA, the CDR3 is TGTGCCAGCAGAACCGGGACAGACCTCAATGAAAAACTGTTTTTT.

This rearrangement joins TRBV30 to TRBJ1-1; 8 nucleotides align to TRBD1. Germline V gene lookup returns CDR1 GTSNPN and CDR2 SVGIG (reference sequence). The junction had 12 bases not matched to a gene; V was cut back by 5 bases and J by 4 bases. The CDR3 sequence is 15 residues long. This CDR3 reads CAWVRGPVVSTEAFF. CDR3 nucleotide sequence: TGTGCCTGGGTCAGGGGGCCCGTAGTGAGCACTGAAGCTTTCTTT.

The chain combines TRBV13 with TRBJ2-1, with a weak D call TRBD1 (6 bases). Looked up from germline, CDR1 is PRHDT and CDR2 is FYEKMQ (reference sequence). This CDR3 is 14 amino acids long. V was shortened by 5 bases and J by 5 bases, with 13 bases between the two germline ends. DNA for the CDR3: TGTGCCAGCAGCCCCACAGGGATTAACAATGAGCAGTTCTTC. This sequence encodes CASSPTGINNEQFF.

J is TRBJ1-4 and V is TRBV7-6; 7 bases map to TRBD1. The V gene's germline CDR1 is SGHVS and CDR2 FNYEAQ. The V gene end was trimmed by 5 bases and the J gene end by 5 bases; junction bases not matched to a gene: 8. The CDR3 spans 15 residues. The CDR3 DNA reads as TGTGCCAGCAGCCGTACGGGACAGATAAATGAAAAACTGTTTTTT. It is translated as CASSRTGQINEKLFF.

This clone occurred once. The chain recombines TRBV6-6 with TRBJ1-2; weak D call: TRBD1 (5 bases). V was shortened by 8 bases and J by 6 bases, with 25 bases between the two germline ends. This CDR3 spans 16 amino acids. CDR1 MNHNY and CDR2 SVGAGI come from the germline V gene (reference sequence). The CDR3 loop reads CASQLLAGNVNDGYTF. The CDR3 DNA is TGTGCCAGCCAGTTACTGGCAGGGAATGTAAACGATGGCTACACCTTC.